This TCR beta chain originates from a study of cytomegalovirus exposure and HLA in healthy donors. Sequenced by immunoSEQ multiplex PCR; TCRdb stores in-frame clones only, minus some. The table includes about 65,000 clones, about 90% detected once. In regard to this clone: Its cognate antigen is unknown.

Study outcomes and limitations: It was 150 or so TCR beta chains that were listed as cytomegalovirus-associated. Some public TCRs appeared in many individuals, while most sequences were rare.

The CDR3 contains 13 residues. Trimming took 7 bases from V and 0 from J; bases not matched to a gene: 2. Per germline, CDR1 MNHEY and CDR2 SVGAGI. The sequenced material came from PBMCs. The receptor's source is a woman between 18 and 29 years old in good health and CMV-seronegative. The V and J genes are TRBV6-5 and TRBJ2-7; 8 bases line up with TRBD2. In nucleotides, the CDR3 is TGTGCCAGCATCAGCGGGAGCTCCTACGAGCAGTACTTC. Residues: CASISGSSYEQYF.